This T cell receptor (beta chain) was recorded in a study of blood T cells in healthy people across ages. The second PCR ran roughly 6 to 11 cycles with a sample-barcoded 5' primer and J-beta primers. Each CDR3 protein is one row after TCRdb ran MiXCR on the 5' RACE reads. The sample carries 780,000 or so distinct CDR3 sequences, about 25% recorded once. Points from the study as a whole: Roughly linearly, TCR beta diversity per million T cells fell as age increased.

This clonotype was seen a handful of times. The antigen is undetermined. The same data also contributed to another study, on T cells of mothers and their children. This second report adds: RNA was extracted, and all of it went into cDNA synthesis at 1.5 ug per 15 ul. Persistent microchimeric T cell clones were sought, and none were detected.

The TCR sequence derives from a boy between 10 and 17 years old in good health. Sequencing was performed on blood.

This CDR3 reads CASSPGRARETEAFF. CDR3 bases: TGCGCCAGCAGCCCGGGTAGGGCCCGTGAGACTGAAGCTTTCTTT. The rearrangement links TRBV4-1 to TRBJ1-1; D call uncertain. CDR1 MGHRA and CDR2 YSYEKL come from the germline V gene. The CDR3 spans 15 residues. The V and J ends lost 4 bases and 5 bases respectively, with 17 bases between them.